These 20 T cell receptor beta chains were sequenced from one sample in a study of naive and memory T cell subsets. The beta constant-region primer was an equimolar mix of two oligonucleotides covering TRBC1 and TRBC2. Ligated cDNA was amplified by four rounds of PCR with nested alpha and beta constant-region primers and SP2. Using its own MiXCR run on the UMI-ligation and nested PCR reads, TCRdb lists one record per CDR3 protein. The repertoire consists of approximately 140,000 distinct CDR3 sequences, with 15% to 25% occurring once and the leading ten covering about 0.57%. Their cognate antigens are unknown. Findings of the study overall: A few larger clonotypes appeared in naive repertoires, especially CD8, possibly memory cells re-expressing CD45RA.

Sequencing was done on a sample of naive CD8+ T cells from blood. All receptors come from a human donor in good health.

This clonotype has a handful of counts. This rearrangement joins TRBV6-5 to TRBJ2-1; TRBD1 matches at 9 bases. CDR3 size: 15 residues. V lost 2 bases and J lost 8; bases outside the gene matches: 7. CDR1 MNHEY and CDR2 SVGAGI come from the germline V gene. For the CDR3, the DNA is TGTGCCAGCAGTTACAGAGGAACAGGGGGCGATGAGCAGTTCTTC. Residues: CASSYRGTGGDEQFF.

Only a few counts were recorded for this clonotype. The chain is built from TRBV7-3 and TRBJ2-3; 8 bases are a match to TRBD1. The CDR3 extends over 15 amino acids. The V gene end was trimmed by 5 bases and the J gene end by 0 bases; junction bases not matched to a gene: 4. In germline, CDR1 is SGHTA, CDR2 FQGTGA. The CDR3 is CASSPRTGSTDTQYF. For the CDR3, the DNA is TGTGCCAGCAGCCCGCGGACAGGGAGCACAGATACGCAGTATTTT.

This chain uses TRBV12-3 or TRBV12-4 with TRBJ2-7; a possible D gene is TRBD2 (5 bases). The CDR3 totals 12 residues. V was trimmed by 3 bases and J by 5 bases, leaving 8 bases between them. The CDR3 loop is CASSFLEDEQYF. The CDR3 DNA reads as TGTGCCAGCAGTTTCTTGGAGGACGAGCAGTACTTC.

As for this clonotype: A much larger clone sits a single nucleotide away, making a read error possible. The chain links TRBV7-2 to TRBJ2-3; D is uncertain. CDR3 length: 12 residues. Germline V gives CDR1 SGHTA, CDR2 FQGNSA. V was cut by 4 bases and J by 4 bases, with 6 bases left in between. Written as DNA, the CDR3 is TGTGCCAGCAGCTATAGATCAGATACGCAGTATTTT. It translates to CASSYRSDTQYF.

This clonotype was recorded a few times. This sequence joins TRBV5-1 and TRBJ1-1; possibly TRBD1 for D (6 bases). The CDR3 runs to 15 residues. Trimming pared 6 bases from V and 4 bases from J, leaving 19 bases between. The V gene's germline CDR1 is SGHRS and CDR2 YFSETQ. CDR3 in amino acids: CASNPERGAGTEAFF. The CDR3 coding sequence is TGCGCCAGCAACCCCGAACGGGGGGCCGGCACTGAAGCTTTCTTT.

This rearrangement joins TRBV6-5 to TRBJ2-7; no definite D call. V dropped 7 bases and J dropped 4 bases, with 11 bases sitting between them. The length of the CDR3 is 12 residues. From germline, CDR1 is MNHEY and CDR2 SVGAGI. The CDR3 nucleotides are TGTGCCAGCAAAAGGTCAGAGTACGAGCAGTACTTC. This encodes CASKRSEYEQYF.

This clonotype was recorded at least ten times. The rearrangement links TRBV29-1 to TRBJ2-7; possible D gene TRBD2, 5 bases. CDR1 and CDR2 (germline): SQVTM, ANQGSEA. V was clipped by 1 base and J by 2 bases, with 9 bases between them. This CDR3 spans 13 amino acids. DNA for the CDR3: TGCAGCGTTGAAGGGACGGGGACCTACGAGCAGTACTTC. Translated, it gives CSVEGTGTYEQYF.

The J gene is TRBJ2-1, the V gene TRBV18; D is possibly TRBD1 or TRBD2 (6 bases each). This CDR3 is built from 15 residues. The ends were cut back, 3 bases at V and 4 bases at J, with 13 bases in the middle. Germline assignment: CDR1 KGHSH and CDR2 LQKENI. The CDR3 sequence is CASSPEGGPYNEQFF. In DNA, the CDR3 is TGTGCCAGCTCACCGGAGGGGGGCCCATACAATGAGCAGTTCTTC.

Comment on this clonotype: A read error may explain this, as a much larger clone is one base away. This chain uses TRBV4-3 with TRBJ2-7, with unresolved D. The germline CDR1 and CDR2 sequences are LGHNA and YSLEER. The CDR3 is 13 residues long. Trimming cost V 1 base and J 2 bases, with 6 bases left between them. The CDR3 loop reads CASSQAQAYEQYF. Here the CDR3 DNA reads TGCGCCAGCAGCCAAGCCCAGGCCTACGAGCAGTACTTC.

V gene TRBV3-1 combines with J gene TRBJ1-1; weak D call: TRBD1 (5 bases). This CDR3 region has 15 residues. Germline V gene sequence: CDR1 LGHDT, CDR2 YNNKEL (reference sequence). Between the trimmed V and J ends, which lost 1 base and 6 bases, there was a span of 15 bases. The CDR3 DNA is TGTGCCAGCAGCCAAGTTGGAGAGGGGTTCGCTGAAGCTTTCTTT. This gives the protein CASSQVGEGFAEAFF.

This clonotype came up a few times. V gene TRBV11-2 combines with J gene TRBJ2-5, with 9 bases fitting TRBD1. The CDR3 extends over 14 amino acids. Germline lookup yields CDR1 SGHAT and CDR2 FQNNGV. The trim removed 5 bases at V and 5 bases at J, leaving 6 bases unmatched. In DNA, the CDR3 is TGTGCCAGCAGCAAAGACAGGGGGTACGAGACCCAGTACTTC. It codes for CASSKDRGYETQYF.

CDR3 in amino acids: CASSLGRQFEQYF. CDR3 DNA sequence: TGTGCCAGCAGTTTAGGGAGGCAATTCGAGCAGTACTTC. The chain links TRBV27 to TRBJ2-7, with D possibly TRBD2 on 6 matching bases. The germline V gene has CDR1 MNHEY and CDR2 SMNVEV (reference sequence). The CDR3 is 13 residues long. Trimming stripped 2 bases from V and 6 bases from J, with 11 bases between.

This chain links TRBV4-2 with TRBJ1-1, with unresolved D. The CDR3 is 18 residues long. Deletions cut 1 base from V and 3 bases from J, with 21 bases between. Germline values: CDR1 LGHNA, CDR2 YNFKEQ. The CDR3 DNA is TGTGCCAGCAGCCAAGCCCTCGGGCAGTTTTGGGAGGACACTGAAGCTTTCTTT. Amino acid sequence: CASSQALGQFWEDTEAFF.

As regards this clonotype: Since the CDR3 does not end with the conserved phenylalanine or tryptophan, this likely comes from a read error. The rearrangement links TRBV6-5 to TRBJ2-7; the D is unclear. This CDR3 comprises 14 residues. The V end was cut by 5 bases, the J end by 3 bases, with 14 bases between. CDR1 MNHEY and CDR2 SVGAGI come from the germline V gene. The CDR3 region is CASSAGPSIYEQYL. For the CDR3, the DNA is TGTGCCAGCAGTGCCGGGCCTTCTATCTACGAGCAGTACCTC.

At least ten counts were recorded for this clonotype. The chain links TRBV29-1 to TRBJ2-7; 10 nucleotides agree with TRBD2. Germline V gene data show CDR1 as SQVTM and CDR2 as ANQGSEA. V was clipped by 6 bases and J by 6 bases; unmatched bases: 2. This CDR3 comprises 11 residues. CDR3 sequence: CSVLAGAEQYF. The CDR3 coding sequence is TGCAGCGTCCTAGCGGGAGCCGAGCAGTACTTC.

This clonotype was seen only a few times. The rearrangement uses TRBV6-1 and TRBJ2-1; maybe TRBD1 (6 bases). There are 15 residues in the CDR3. CDR1 and CDR2 from the germline V gene are MNHNS and SASEGT. With 5 bases removed from V and 3 bases from J, the gap between germline ends came to 14 bases. The CDR3 DNA follows: TGTGCCAGCAGTTCCCGGGACATCTTCTACAATGAGCAGTTCTTC. Its translation: CASSSRDIFYNEQFF.

The rearrangement joins TRBV28 to TRBJ2-1; 13 nucleotides line up with TRBD2. V shed 6 bases and J 8 bases; nucleotides not matched to a gene: 22. This CDR3 has 20 amino acids. Germline V CDR1 and CDR2: MDHEN, SYDVKM. This CDR3 reads CASRAWGLAGPSGFFDEQFF. The CDR3 bases are TGTGCCAGCAGAGCTTGGGGACTAGCGGGACCGAGCGGCTTCTTCGATGAGCAGTTCTTC.

Here the CDR3 DNA reads TGTGCCAGCAGCCCGCGAGGACTAGCGGGAGTCTACGAGCAGTACTTC. Translating gives CASSPRGLAGVYEQYF. V is TRBV11-2 and J is TRBJ2-7, with TRBD2 matching 13 bases. This CDR3 is built from 16 residues. Germline assignment: CDR1 SGHAT and CDR2 FQNNGV. V lost 5 bases and J lost 3; bases outside the gene matches: 7.

This clonotype was observed a handful of times. V gene TRBV6-1 combines with J gene TRBJ1-1; 7 bases are shared with TRBD1. This CDR3 has 14 residues. Trimming at V came to 3 bases and at J to 4 bases, leaving 5 bases not matched to a gene. In germline, CDR1 is MNHNS, CDR2 SASEGT. The CDR3, as DNA: TGTGCCAGCAGTGACGGCAGGGGGTTCACTGAAGCTTTCTTT. As protein: CASSDGRGFTEAFF.

This clonotype showed up just a few times. The gene calls are TRBV25-1 and TRBJ2-7, with D unresolved. Germline CDR1 MGHDK, CDR2 SYGVNS. The CDR3 consists of 11 residues. Between the trimmed V and J ends, which lost 4 bases and 7 bases, there was a span of 8 bases. The CDR3 spells CASSGFMEQYF. In nucleotides, the CDR3 is TGTGCCAGCAGTGGATTTATGGAGCAGTACTTC.